This T cell receptor beta chain was profiled in a study of T cells after yellow fever vaccination. General study results and limits: A weaker but faster secondary response was observed, peaking on day 5 versus 15.

CDR1 and CDR2 (germline): LNHDA, SQIVND (reference sequence). This CDR3 region has 14 residues. V lost 10 bases and J lost 0; bases outside the gene matches: 6. TCRdb passed the 5' RACE reads through MiXCR, listing each CDR3 protein once. The data show about 340,000 distinct CDR3 sequences, approximately 13% seen once. On this clonotype: As yet, its antigen is unknown.

The source is a man between 18 and 29 years old who received the YFV17D yellow fever vaccine. V gene TRBV19 combines with J gene TRBJ1-5; 7 nucleotides agree with TRBD1. The input for sequencing was CD4+ T cells sorted from PBMCs, taken 15 days after the yellow fever booster vaccination. The CDR3 nucleotides read TGTGCCACCGGGACAGACTATAGCAATCAGCCCCAGCATTTT. Its translation: CATGTDYSNQPQHF.